What follows are 17 T cell receptor beta chains derived from one specimen sequenced in a study of blood T cell repertoires in COVID-19. Only in-frame clones appear in the TCRdb table, and some are missing; sequencing was by immunoSEQ multiplex PCR. This table has about 350,000 clones, approximately 91% appearing once. The specimen sequenced was PBMCs or T cells enriched from blood (not recorded which). Every receptor here comes from a woman in her twenties or thirties who had been exposed to COVID-19.

This chain joins TRBV2 and TRBJ2-3; D is perhaps TRBD2 (5 bases). CDR1 is SNHLY and CDR2 is FYNNEI in the germline V gene. V shed 9 bases and J shed 6 bases, with 10 bases lying between them. CDR3 length: 11 amino acids. This CDR3 is CASRGRDTQYF. The CDR3 DNA sequence: TGTGCCAGTCGAGGGCGGGATACGCAGTATTTT.

CDR3 in amino acids: CASRRGESRTSTDTQYF. Written as DNA, the CDR3 is TGCGCCAGCCGCCGGGGGGAGTCCCGCACTAGCACAGATACGCAGTATTTT. The chain carries TRBV5-1 and TRBJ2-3; 7 positions agree with TRBD2. The CDR3 extends over 17 amino acids. CDR1 and CDR2 (germline): SGHRS, YFSETQ. Losses at the gene ends were 7 bases for V and 0 bases for J; bases not matched to a gene: 14.

The chain joins TRBV9 to TRBJ2-1, with D possibly TRBD1 on 5 matching bases. Trimming shortened V by 10 bases and J by 4 bases, and 15 bases separated the two germline ends. In germline, CDR1 is SGDLS, CDR2 YYNGEE. The CDR3 consists of 13 residues. The CDR3: CAGRGSGYNEQFF. The CDR3 bases are TGTGCCGGGCGTGGATCAGGGTACAATGAGCAGTTCTTC. Full variable domain (remainder filled in from reference TRBV9 and TRBJ2-1): DSGVTQTPKHLITATGQRVTLRCSPRSGDLSVYWYQQSLDQGLQFLIQYYNGEERAKGNILERFSAQQFPDLHSELNLSSLELGDSALYFCAGRGSGYNEQFFGPGTRLTVL.

V is TRBV10-3 and J is TRBJ1-4; weak D call: TRBD1 (6 bases). V was pared by 11 bases and J by 7 bases, with 17 bases between. CDR1 ENHRY and CDR2 SYGVKD come from the germline V gene. CDR3 length: 13 amino acids. The CDR3 region has the DNA TGTGCCGCCTCGTCAGGGGCGAGTGAAAAACTGTTTTTT. Residues: CAASSGASEKLFF.

With regard to this clone: Other DNA sequences in the sample encode the same CDR3. This sequence joins TRBV29-1 and TRBJ1-5; 11 bases map to TRBD1. Germline values: CDR1 SQVTM, CDR2 ANQGSEA. J was trimmed by 5 bases and V by 4 bases; bases with no gene match: 1. This CDR3 region has 13 residues. CDR3 coding DNA: TGCAGCGTTGCGGGACAGGGGGATCAGCCCCAGCATTTT. Its protein product is CSVAGQGDQPQHF.

The chain carries TRBV27 and TRBJ1-2; the D gene is possibly TRBD1 (5 bases). Germline lookup yields CDR1 MNHEY and CDR2 SMNVEV (reference sequence). This CDR3 region has 17 residues. Trimming pared 6 bases from V and 0 bases from J, leaving 20 bases between. CDR3 in DNA: TGTGCCAGCAGCTTTGGTGGAGGGACGAAAACTAACTATGGCTACACCTTC. It is translated as CASSFGGGTKTNYGYTF.

The chain combines TRBV29-1 with TRBJ1-1; a possible D gene is TRBD1 (5 bases). The germline gives CDR1 SQVTM, CDR2 ANQGSEA. This CDR3 has 10 amino acids. Here the CDR3 reads CRGGNTEAFF. CDR3 in DNA: TGCAGGGGGGGTAACACTGAAGCTTTCTTT. Variable domain in full (rest from reference TRBV29-1 and TRBJ1-1): SAVISQKPSRDICQRGTSLTIQCQVDSQVTMMFWYRQQPGQSLTLIATANQGSEATYESGFVIDKFPISRPNLTFSTLTVSNMSPEDSSIYLCRGGNTEAFFGQGTRLTVV.

The genes are TRBV24-1 and TRBJ2-1; 12 bases map to TRBD2. V was clipped by 4 bases and J by 9 bases; unmatched bases: 9. CDR3 length equals 16 residues. CDR1 is KGHDR and CDR2 is SFDVKD in the germline V gene. The CDR3 spells CATSDQGLAGISEQFF. The DNA for the CDR3 is TGTGCCACCAGTGACCAAGGACTAGCGGGAATTAGTGAGCAGTTCTTC.

The V and J genes are TRBV18 and TRBJ2-5; tentatively, D is TRBD1 (5 bases). CDR3 length: 15 amino acids. The V end was cut by 2 bases, the J end by 0 bases, with 10 bases between. CDR1 is KGHSH, CDR2 LQKENI, per germline. The CDR3 loop is CASSPGAGHQETQYF. The CDR3 DNA reads as TGTGCCAGCTCACCAGGGGCAGGACACCAAGAGACCCAGTACTTC.

The rearrangement links TRBV24-1 to TRBJ2-1; 13 bases agree with TRBD2. The V gene end was trimmed by 4 bases and the J gene end by 6 bases; junction bases not matched to a gene: 5. CDR3 length: 16 residues. CDR1 is KGHDR and CDR2 is SFDVKD in the germline V gene. The CDR3: CATSEAGLAGSNEQFF. In nucleotides, the CDR3 is TGTGCCACCAGTGAGGCGGGACTAGCGGGAAGCAATGAGCAGTTCTTC.

The V call is TRBV7-9, the J call TRBJ2-7, with TRBD2 as a possible D gene (5 bases). From germline, CDR1 is SEHNR and CDR2 FQNEAQ (reference sequence). V lost 2 bases and J 1 base, leaving 18 bases between the germline ends. This CDR3 is built from 17 residues. The DNA for the CDR3 is TGTGCCAGCAGCTTACGGTCGGGGATTGAAGGTTCCTACGAGCAGTACTTC. Protein product: CASSLRSGIEGSYEQYF.

This chain connects TRBV5-6 to TRBJ1-3; a possible D gene is TRBD1 (6 bases). Trimming pared 1 base from V and 9 bases from J, leaving 17 bases between. The CDR3 sequence is 15 residues long. Germline CDR1 is SGHDT and CDR2 is YYEEEE. CDR3 sequence (DNA): TGTGCCAGCAGCTTGATCACCCAGGGGTCTCCCACCATATATTTT. This translates into CASSLITQGSPTIYF.

This rearrangement joins TRBV19 to TRBJ1-2; D gene ambiguous. The V and J ends lost 5 bases and 7 bases respectively, with 11 bases between them. Germline loops: CDR1 LNHDA, CDR2 SQIVND (reference sequence). The length of the CDR3 is 12 residues. CDR3 nucleotide sequence: TGTGCCAGTAGTTCCCGACAAGGTGGCTACACCTTC. Amino acids: CASSSRQGGYTF. Supplemented by reference TRBV19 and TRBJ1-2, the full variable domain reads DGGITQSPKYLFRKEGQNVTLSCEQNLNHDAMYWYRQDPGQGLRLIYYSQIVNDFQKGDIAEGYSVSREKKESFPLTVTSAQKNPTAFYLCASSSRQGGYTFGSGTRLTVV.

The chain has TRBV7-2 and TRBJ2-7, with TRBD2 matching over 11 bases. Germline-derived CDR1 and CDR2 are SGHTA and FQGNSA. CDR3 length: 15 amino acids. The junction had 6 bases not matched to a gene; V was cut back by 1 base and J by 7 bases. The CDR3 region is CASSLGRLAGGEQYF. The CDR3, as DNA: TGTGCCAGCAGCTTAGGGCGCCTAGCGGGAGGTGAGCAGTACTTC.

This clone has just one count. The chain joins TRBV11-2 to TRBJ1-4; 7 positions match TRBD1. V was clipped by 2 bases and J by 8 bases; unmatched bases: 8. Germline CDR1 is SGHAT and CDR2 is FQNNGV. The CDR3 runs to 15 residues. The CDR3 is CASSLSVTGNEKLFF. DNA for the CDR3: TGTGCCAGCAGCTTAAGTGTGACAGGGAACGAAAAACTGTTTTTT.

The CDR3 DNA is TGTGCCAGCAGCACACAAAGACTAGCGGGAGATTACTACAATGAGCAGTTCTTC. Translating gives CASSTQRLAGDYYNEQFF. The chain couples TRBV7-2 to TRBJ2-1, with 12 positions matching TRBD2. The CDR3 has 18 amino acids. The germline V gene encodes CDR1 SGHTA and CDR2 FQGNSA. V was pared by 5 bases and J by 3 bases, with 11 bases of the junction left unmatched. The variable domain in full, with the rest retrieved from reference TRBV7-2 and TRBJ2-1, is GAGVSQSPSNKVTEKGKDVELRCDPISGHTALYWYRQSLGQGLEFLIYFQGNSAPDKSGLPSDRFSAERTGGSVSTLTIQRTQQEDSAVYLCASSTQRLAGDYYNEQFFGPGTRLTVL.

This chain joins TRBV7-9 and TRBJ2-5, with D possibly being TRBD1 (6 bases). Germline CDR1 SEHNR, CDR2 FQNEAQ (reference sequence). The CDR3 extends over 15 amino acids. Trimming cost V 7 bases and J 0 bases, with 15 bases left between them. The CDR3 nucleotides are TGTGCCAGCACAGACTTTTGGGACAACCAAGAGACCCAGTACTTC. It yields the protein CASTDFWDNQETQYF.